A single sample is the source of the 29 T cell receptor beta chains below, sequenced in a study of beta chain features in type 1 diabetes. Whole-study results and caveats: There was a moderate but significant shortening of TCRB CDR3s in all four CD4+ subsets of Type 1 diabetes patients.

Expressed TCRB transcripts were sequenced, since all the RNA that had been isolated was reverse transcribed. Clones were read by immunoSEQ multiplex PCR, and TCRdb kept only the in-frame ones, dropping some. Of roughly 180,000 clones listed, 6% to 9% are singletons. These receptors' antigens are unknown. The sample taken for sequencing was central memory CD4+ T cells from blood. Receptor source: a man aged 18 to 30 with type 1 diabetes.

Points on this clone: Other DNA sequences of this sample code for an identical CDR3. The genes are TRBV6-5 and TRBJ1-4; 8 bases agree with TRBD1. Trimming removed 7 bases from V and 0 bases from J; junction bases left unmatched: 4. The CDR3 contains 15 residues. Germline CDR1 is MNHEY and CDR2 is SVGAGI. The CDR3 loop reads CASKGQGATNEKLFF. The CDR3 DNA sequence: TGTGCCAGCAAAGGACAGGGTGCAACTAATGAAAAACTGTTTTTT.

This clone was seen many times. The rearrangement links TRBV2 to TRBJ2-7, with 10 bases matching TRBD1. CDR3 length equals 14 residues. Germline V CDR1 and CDR2: SNHLY, FYNNEI. The junction had 5 bases not matched to a gene; V was cut back by 3 bases and J by 6 bases. The CDR3 DNA sequence: TGTGCCAGCAGTGACGGGACAGGGGCTGGCGAGCAGTACTTC. This translates into CASSDGTGAGEQYF.

This clone was seen many times. The rearrangement joins TRBV10-3 to TRBJ1-5, with 9 bases fitting TRBD1. Trimming at V came to 2 bases and at J to 11 bases, leaving 4 bases not matched to a gene. The CDR3 length is 13 residues. The germline CDR1 and CDR2 sequences are ENHRY and SYGVKD. Here the CDR3 DNA reads TGTGCCATCAGTGAGGGGACAGGGATAACCCAGCATTTT. Its translation: CAISEGTGITQHF.

The chain employs TRBV28 and TRBJ1-6, with TRBD1 as a possible D gene (5 bases). Trimming took off 3 bases at V and 9 bases at J, with 9 bases between the two ends. Germline assignment: CDR1 MDHEN and CDR2 SYDVKM. The CDR3 extends over 13 amino acids. CDR3 bases: TGTGCCAGCAGTTTGGAGGGGATTTCACCCCTCCACTTT. Its protein product is CASSLEGISPLHF.

This clone has only a few counts. V gene TRBV18 combines with J gene TRBJ1-3, with a tentative D call TRBD1 (6 bases). V lost 3 bases to trimming and J lost 0 bases, with 18 bases between them. From germline, CDR1 is KGHSH and CDR2 LQKENI. The CDR3 spans 18 residues. The CDR3 loop reads CASSPQQGTTNSGNTIYF. The CDR3, as DNA: TGTGCCAGCTCACCCCAACAGGGAACCACGAACTCTGGAAACACCATATATTTT.

The chain recombines TRBV23-1 with TRBJ2-7, with 7 bases identical to TRBD2. TRBV23-1 is treated as an ORF (open reading frame) with a function not yet certain. The CDR3 is 17 residues long. Unmatched junction bases numbered 17, after V lost 6 bases and J lost 3 bases. CDR3 bases: TGCGCCAGCAGCCATCAGGGTAGGGGCGGGGGATACTACGAGCAGTACTTC. Translation: CASSHQGRGGGYYEQYF.

This clone showed up just a few times. CDR3 bases: TGTGCCAGCAGCTTAGACCCACAGGGGGAGCAGTACTTC. This translates into CASSLDPQGEQYF. The rearrangement uses TRBV7-6 and TRBJ2-7, with 7 bases aligning to TRBD1. The CDR3 contains 13 residues. V dropped 1 base and J dropped 7; count of bases not matched to a gene: 4. Germline V CDR1 and CDR2: SGHVS, FNYEAQ.

The table lists this clone with a few counts. The chain carries TRBV5-4 and TRBJ2-4; D remains ambiguous. CDR1 and CDR2 from the germline V gene are SGHNT and YYREEE (reference sequence). Deletions cut 3 bases from V and 0 bases from J, with 4 bases between. CDR3 length: 13 residues. The CDR3 coding sequence is TGTGCCAGCAGCTCCCAAGCCAAAAACATTCAGTACTTC. Translating it yields CASSSQAKNIQYF.

The chain recombines TRBV29-1 with TRBJ2-2; TRBD2 aligns across 10 bases. CDR1 SQVTM and CDR2 ANQGSEA come from the germline V gene. CDR3 size: 14 residues. V lost 7 bases to trimming and J lost 4 bases; unmatched junction nucleotides: 6. The CDR3 DNA follows: TGCAGCGCCCAGCTAGCGGGGGCCACCGGGGAGCTGTTTTTT. Translated: CSAQLAGATGELFF.

This clone has just a few counts. The chain combines TRBV28 with TRBJ1-5; 11 bases are a match to TRBD1. Germline values: CDR1 MDHEN, CDR2 SYDVKM. The CDR3 covers 13 residues. The junction had 6 bases not matched to a gene; V was cut back by 10 bases and J by 7 bases. The DNA of the CDR3 is TGTGCCACATCATGGGACAGGGGGCAGCCCCAGCATTTT. Protein product: CATSWDRGQPQHF.

The J gene is TRBJ1-5, the V gene TRBV23-1, with D unclear. TRBV23-1 is identified as an open reading frame with a role that is uncertain. Trimming left V 3 bases short and J 7 bases short, with 13 bases between. This CDR3 is 14 amino acids long. CDR3 bases: TGCGCCAGCAGTCACCCGGGTAATCGACAGCCCCAGCATTTT. It yields the protein CASSHPGNRQPQHF.

This clone came up a few times. This sequence joins TRBV4-2 and TRBJ1-1, with 9 bases aligning to TRBD1. CDR3 length equals 15 residues. Germline CDR1 and CDR2: LGHNA and YNFKEQ. V shed 4 bases, J shed 4 bases, and the junction held 7 bases outside the gene matches. The CDR3 bases are TGTGCCAGCAGCCCACGGACAGGGGAAGGCACTGAAGCTTTCTTT. Its protein is CASSPRTGEGTEAFF.

This clone was seen a handful of times. The chain carries TRBV7-8 and TRBJ2-7, with 8 bases matching TRBD2. CDR1 and CDR2 from the germline V gene are SGHVS and FQNEAQ. The V gene end was trimmed by 0 bases and the J gene end by 2 bases; junction bases not matched to a gene: 3. The CDR3 sequence is 15 residues long. The CDR3 is CASSLATGLAYEQYF. CDR3 DNA: TGTGCCAGCAGCTTAGCCACGGGACTAGCCTACGAGCAGTACTTC.

Only a few counts were recorded for this clone. The rearrangement uses TRBV29-1 and TRBJ2-3; 8 bases match TRBD1. Germline CDR1 reads SQVTM; CDR2 reads ANQGSEA. After removal of 2 bases from V and 6 bases from J, the junction contained 7 bases not matched to a gene. This CDR3 has 14 amino acids. This chain's CDR3 is CSVETGQGADTQYF. CDR3 DNA: TGCAGCGTTGAAACAGGACAGGGCGCGGATACGCAGTATTTT.

The chain carries TRBV5-6 and TRBJ1-2, with TRBD1 matching over 8 bases. Trimming cost V 4 bases and J 8 bases; bases outside gene matches: 7. The CDR3 runs 13 residues. CDR1 is SGHDT, CDR2 YYEEEE, per germline. CDR3 DNA sequence: TGTGCCAGCAGCGGGACAGGAGTGCGCGGCTACACCTTC. Amino acids: CASSGTGVRGYTF. The full variable domain, with the rest looked up from reference TRBV5-6 and TRBJ1-2, is DAGVTQSPTHLIKTRGQQVTLRCSPKSGHDTVSWYQQALGQGPQFIFQYYEEEERQRGNFPDRFSGHQFPNYSSELNVNALLLGDSALYLCASSGTGVRGYTFGSGTRLTVV.

The CDR3 reads CASSPQGEKLFF. DNA of the CDR3: TGTGCCAGCAGCCCACAGGGTGAAAAACTGTTTTTT. The chain is built from TRBV11-2 and TRBJ1-4, with D possibly being TRBD1 (6 bases). This CDR3 is 12 amino acids long. The germline V and J ends were trimmed by 5 bases and 7 bases, with 8 bases remaining between them. The germline gives CDR1 SGHAT, CDR2 FQNNGV.

The chain carries TRBV9 and TRBJ2-3; D might be TRBD1 (6 bases). Trimming pared 3 bases from V and 10 bases from J, leaving 12 bases between. Per the germline V gene, CDR1 is SGDLS and CDR2 is YYNGEE. The CDR3 extends over 12 amino acids. For the CDR3, the DNA is TGTGCCAGCAGCGAGGAGGCAGGGGCGCAGTATTTT. Residues: CASSEEAGAQYF.

The chain combines TRBV30 with TRBJ2-2; TRBD2 matches at 12 bases. This CDR3 region has 15 residues. Germline V lookup: CDR1 GTSNPN, CDR2 SVGIG (reference sequence). Unmatched junction bases numbered 7, after V lost 3 bases and J lost 8 bases. The CDR3 reads CAWSGLAGISGELFF. DNA of the CDR3: TGTGCCTGGAGCGGACTAGCGGGAATTTCGGGGGAGCTGTTTTTT.

This clone occurred many times. The rearrangement links TRBV5-6 to TRBJ2-7; D possibly corresponds to TRBD1 (5 bases). Looked up from germline, CDR1 is SGHDT and CDR2 is YYEEEE. Deletions cut 4 bases from V and 4 bases from J, with 12 bases between. This CDR3 is 13 amino acids long. CDR3 protein: CASSLGTGYEQYF. CDR3 sequence (DNA): TGTGCCAGCAGCCTTGGAACAGGATACGAGCAGTACTTC.

This chain joins TRBV30 and TRBJ2-2, with 8 bases matching TRBD1. Germline CDR1 and CDR2: GTSNPN and SVGIG (reference sequence). This CDR3 is built from 13 residues. With V trimmed by 5 bases and J by 7 bases, 6 bases remained unmatched. The DNA for the CDR3 is TGTGCCTGGGGATACAGGGGGGACGGGGAGCTGTTTTTT. Protein: CAWGYRGDGELFF.

In its sample, this clone was seen a few times. This chain links TRBV5-1 with TRBJ1-2; possibly TRBD1 for D (5 bases). The CDR3 length is 13 residues. CDR1 SGHRS and CDR2 YFSETQ come from the germline V gene. The V gene lost 3 bases and the J gene lost 8 bases, with 14 bases spanning the gap. Written as DNA, the CDR3 is TGCGCCAGCAGCTCTTACTCAGGGCGAGGCTACACCTTC. Protein: CASSSYSGRGYTF.

This sequence joins TRBV2 and TRBJ2-5, with a weak D call TRBD2 (6 bases). Per germline, CDR1 SNHLY and CDR2 FYNNEI. CDR3 size: 15 residues. Deletions cut 0 bases from V and 1 base from J, with 9 bases between. CDR3 loop: CASSEARGGQETQYF. The CDR3, as DNA: TGTGCCAGCAGTGAAGCGCGGGGCGGCCAAGAGACCCAGTACTTC.

As DNA, the CDR3 is TGTGCCACCAGCAGGGGGGCAGAAGTTGTAGCTTTCTTT. This codes for CATSRGAEVVAFF. V and J are TRBV15 and TRBJ1-1, with a possible D match to TRBD1 (6 bases). Germline V lookup: CDR1 LNHNV, CDR2 YYDKDF (reference sequence). This CDR3 comprises 13 residues. Trimming took off 3 bases at V and 10 bases at J, with 15 bases between the two ends.

The chain couples TRBV6-5 to TRBJ2-7, with 9 bases matching TRBD1. The V and J ends lost 7 bases and 3 bases, in that order; junction bases with no gene match: 4. The CDR3 length is 13 residues. The germline gives CDR1 MNHEY, CDR2 SVGAGI. This chain's CDR3 is CASNRQGGYEQYF. CDR3 coding DNA: TGTGCCAGCAACAGACAGGGGGGCTACGAGCAGTACTTC.

This clone was detected a few times. The V gene is TRBV28, the J gene TRBJ2-2; tentative D call: TRBD1 (6 bases). The germline CDR1 and CDR2 sequences are MDHEN and SYDVKM. Trimming left V 5 bases short and J 3 bases short, with 19 bases between. CDR3 size: 17 residues. DNA of the CDR3: TGTGCCAGCAGTAAACCCTCAGGGGTTTTAGACACCGGGGAGCTGTTTTTT. Translating it yields CASSKPSGVLDTGELFF.

The chain combines TRBV7-9 with TRBJ1-2; possibly TRBD1 for D (5 bases). The V gene lost 5 bases and the J gene lost 3 bases, with 10 bases spanning the gap. CDR3 size: 13 residues. The V gene's germline CDR1 is SEHNR and CDR2 FQNEAQ (reference sequence). In DNA form, the CDR3 reads TGTGCCAGCAGCGTCGGGGGAGACTATGGCTACACCTTC. Its protein product is CASSVGGDYGYTF.

This clone was detected only a few times. The chain is built from TRBV18 and TRBJ1-1; no firm D call. The CDR3 covers 14 residues. Germline V gene sequence: CDR1 KGHSH, CDR2 LQKENI. V lost 3 bases, J lost 0 bases, and 8 bases lay in between. CDR3 amino acids: CASSPNSVNTEAFF. CDR3 nucleotides: TGTGCCAGCTCACCTAACAGTGTGAACACTGAAGCTTTCTTT. The entire variable domain, with the rest obtained from reference TRBV18 and TRBJ1-1, is as follows: NAGVMQNPRHLVRRRGQEARLRCSPMKGHSHVYWYRQLPEEGLKFMVYLQKENIIDESGMPKERFSAEFPKEGPSILRIQQVVRGDSAAYFCASSPNSVNTEAFFGQGTRLTVV.

This clone showed up just a few times. This chain uses TRBV6-5 with TRBJ2-3; D possibly corresponds to TRBD1 (5 bases). CDR3 length: 14 amino acids. The germline CDR1 and CDR2 sequences are MNHEY and SVGAGI. V lost 2 bases and J 1 base, leaving 7 bases between the germline ends. CDR3 sequence reads: CASSYVGGTDTQYF. The DNA of the CDR3 is TGTGCCAGCAGTTACGTAGGGGGCACAGATACGCAGTATTTT.

The chain is built from TRBV19 and TRBJ2-2, with TRBD2 matching over 10 bases. The germline V gene encodes CDR1 LNHDA and CDR2 SQIVND (reference sequence). This CDR3 region has 17 residues. The V gene end was trimmed by 2 bases and the J gene end by 0 bases; junction bases not matched to a gene: 3. The CDR3 sequence: CASSIRTSGSNTGELFF. DNA for the CDR3: TGTGCCAGTAGTATAAGGACTAGCGGATCGAACACCGGGGAGCTGTTTTTT. Filled out from reference TRBV19 and TRBJ2-2, the complete variable domain reads DGGITQSPKYLFRKEGQNVTLSCEQNLNHDAMYWYRQDPGQGLRLIYYSQIVNDFQKGDIAEGYSVSREKKESFPLTVTSAQKNPTAFYLCASSIRTSGSNTGELFFGEGSRLTVL.